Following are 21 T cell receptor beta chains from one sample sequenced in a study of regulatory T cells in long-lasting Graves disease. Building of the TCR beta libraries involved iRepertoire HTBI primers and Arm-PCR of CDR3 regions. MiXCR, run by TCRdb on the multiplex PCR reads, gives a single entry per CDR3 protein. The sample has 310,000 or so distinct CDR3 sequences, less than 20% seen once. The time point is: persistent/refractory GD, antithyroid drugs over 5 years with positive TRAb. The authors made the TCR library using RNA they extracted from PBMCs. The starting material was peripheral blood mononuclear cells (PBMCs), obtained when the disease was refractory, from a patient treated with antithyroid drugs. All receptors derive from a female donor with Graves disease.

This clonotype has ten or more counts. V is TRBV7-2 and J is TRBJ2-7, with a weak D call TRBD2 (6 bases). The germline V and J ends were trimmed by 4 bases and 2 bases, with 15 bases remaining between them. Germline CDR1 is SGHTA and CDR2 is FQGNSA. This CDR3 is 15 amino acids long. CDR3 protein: CASSSGLNDAYEQYF. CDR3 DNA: TGTGCCAGCAGCTCCGGACTAAATGACGCCTACGAGCAGTACTTC. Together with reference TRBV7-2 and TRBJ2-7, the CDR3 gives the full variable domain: GAGVSQSPSNKVTEKGKDVELRCDPISGHTALYWYRQSLGQGLEFLIYFQGNSAPDKSGLPSDRFSAERTGGSVSTLTIQRTQQEDSAVYLCASSSGLNDAYEQYFGPGTRLTVT.

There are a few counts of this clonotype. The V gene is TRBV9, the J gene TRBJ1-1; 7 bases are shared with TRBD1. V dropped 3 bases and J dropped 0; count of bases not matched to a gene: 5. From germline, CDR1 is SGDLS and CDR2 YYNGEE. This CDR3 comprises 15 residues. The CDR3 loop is CASSEGQSMNTEAFF. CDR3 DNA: TGTGCCAGCAGCGAGGGACAGAGCATGAACACTGAAGCTTTCTTT.

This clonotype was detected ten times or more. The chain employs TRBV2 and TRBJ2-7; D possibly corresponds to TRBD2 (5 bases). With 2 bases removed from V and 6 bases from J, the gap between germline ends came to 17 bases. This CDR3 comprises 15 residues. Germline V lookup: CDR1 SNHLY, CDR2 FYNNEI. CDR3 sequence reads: CASSERAGGFSEQYF. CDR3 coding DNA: TGTGCCAGCAGTGAAAGGGCAGGCGGGTTTAGCGAGCAGTACTTC. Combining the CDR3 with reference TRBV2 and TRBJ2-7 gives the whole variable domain EPEVTQTPSHQVTQMGQEVILRCVPISNHLYFYWYRQILGQKVEFLVSFYNNEISEKSEIFDDQFSVERPDGSNFTLKIRSTKLEDSAMYFCASSERAGGFSEQYFGPGTRLTVT.

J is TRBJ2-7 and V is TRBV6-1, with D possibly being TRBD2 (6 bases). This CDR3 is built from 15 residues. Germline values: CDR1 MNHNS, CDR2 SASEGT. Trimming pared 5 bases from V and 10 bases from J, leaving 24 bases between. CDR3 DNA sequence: TGTGCCAGCAGTCCTCCCGGGGGACCACTACAACCACAGTACTTC. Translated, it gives CASSPPGGPLQPQYF.

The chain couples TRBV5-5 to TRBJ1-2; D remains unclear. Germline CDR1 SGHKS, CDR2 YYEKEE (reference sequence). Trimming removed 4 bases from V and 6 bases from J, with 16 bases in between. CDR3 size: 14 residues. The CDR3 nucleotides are TGTGCCAGCAGCCTACCGAGATCGTCCAATGGCTACACCTTC. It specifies CASSLPRSSNGYTF. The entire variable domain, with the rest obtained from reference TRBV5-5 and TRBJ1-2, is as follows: DAGVTQSPTHLIKTRGQQVTLRCSPISGHKSVSWYQQVLGQGPQFIFQYYEKEERGRGNFPDRFSARQFPNYSSELNVNALLLGDSALYLCASSLPRSSNGYTFGSGTRLTVV.

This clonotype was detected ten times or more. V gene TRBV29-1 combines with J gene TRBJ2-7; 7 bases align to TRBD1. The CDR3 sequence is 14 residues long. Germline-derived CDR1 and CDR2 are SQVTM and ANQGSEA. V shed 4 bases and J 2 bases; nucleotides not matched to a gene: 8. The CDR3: CSVGRQGGPYEQYF. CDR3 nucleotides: TGCAGCGTTGGCAGACAGGGCGGCCCCTACGAGCAGTACTTC.

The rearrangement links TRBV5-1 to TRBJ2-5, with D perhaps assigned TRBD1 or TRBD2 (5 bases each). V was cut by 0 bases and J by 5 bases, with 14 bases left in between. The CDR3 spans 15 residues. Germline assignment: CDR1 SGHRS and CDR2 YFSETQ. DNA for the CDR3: TGCGCCAGCAGCTTGGTAGAGGGGCGAACGGAGACCCAGTACTTC. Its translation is CASSLVEGRTETQYF.

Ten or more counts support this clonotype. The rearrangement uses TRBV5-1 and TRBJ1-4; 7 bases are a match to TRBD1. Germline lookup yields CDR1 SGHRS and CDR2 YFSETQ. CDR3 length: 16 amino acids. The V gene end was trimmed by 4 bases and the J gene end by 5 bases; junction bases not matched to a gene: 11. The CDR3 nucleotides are TGCGCCAGCAGCCTACGAACGGACAGGCCAAATGAAAAACTGTTTTTT. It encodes CASSLRTDRPNEKLFF.

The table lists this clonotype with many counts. The CDR3 sequence is CASRTGIVGTEAFF. Here the CDR3 DNA reads TGTGCCAGCAGAACAGGGATAGTTGGCACTGAAGCTTTCTTT. V is TRBV27 and J is TRBJ1-1, with D perhaps matching TRBD1 (6 bases). Germline loops: CDR1 MNHEY, CDR2 SMNVEV (reference sequence). The length of the CDR3 is 14 residues. Trimming shortened V by 6 bases and J by 4 bases, and 15 bases separated the two germline ends.

Here the CDR3 reads CASSRTAQETQYF. CDR3 DNA sequence: TGCGCCAGCAGTCGGACAGCTCAAGAGACCCAGTACTTC. This chain links TRBV5-1 with TRBJ2-5, with a tentative D call TRBD1 (6 bases). V lost 5 bases and J 2 bases, leaving 10 bases between the germline ends. Germline V gives CDR1 SGHRS, CDR2 YFSETQ. The CDR3 has 13 residues.

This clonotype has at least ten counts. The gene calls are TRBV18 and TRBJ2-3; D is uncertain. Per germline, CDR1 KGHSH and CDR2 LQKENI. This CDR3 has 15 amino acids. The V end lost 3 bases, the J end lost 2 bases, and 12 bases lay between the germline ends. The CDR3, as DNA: TGTGCCAGCTCACCGCCCTCCCTATCCACAGATACGCAGTATTTT. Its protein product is CASSPPSLSTDTQYF.

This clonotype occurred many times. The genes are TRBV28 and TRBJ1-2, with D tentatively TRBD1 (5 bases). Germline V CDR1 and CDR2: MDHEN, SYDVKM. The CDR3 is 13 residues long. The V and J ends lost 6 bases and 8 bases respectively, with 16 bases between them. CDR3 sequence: CASSPGGGWGYTF. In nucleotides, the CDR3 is TGTGCCAGCAGCCCTGGGGGGGGATGGGGCTACACCTTC.

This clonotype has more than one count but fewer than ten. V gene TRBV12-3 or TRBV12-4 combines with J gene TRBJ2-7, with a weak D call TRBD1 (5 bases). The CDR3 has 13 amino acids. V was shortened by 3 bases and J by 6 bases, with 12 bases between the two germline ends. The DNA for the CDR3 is TGTGCCAGCAGTTTCGCGCAGGGTAGCGAGCAGTACTTC. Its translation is CASSFAQGSEQYF.

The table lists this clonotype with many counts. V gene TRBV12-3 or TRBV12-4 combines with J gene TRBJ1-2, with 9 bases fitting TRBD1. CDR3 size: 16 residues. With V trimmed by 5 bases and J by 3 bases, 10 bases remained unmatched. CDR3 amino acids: CASSPWDRVFYYGYTF. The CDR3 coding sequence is TGTGCCAGCAGTCCCTGGGACAGGGTCTTTTACTATGGCTACACCTTC.

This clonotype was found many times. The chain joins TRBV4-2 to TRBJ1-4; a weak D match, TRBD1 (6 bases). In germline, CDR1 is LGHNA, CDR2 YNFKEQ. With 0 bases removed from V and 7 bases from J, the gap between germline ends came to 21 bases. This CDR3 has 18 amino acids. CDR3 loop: CASSQDVFGAQGREKLFF. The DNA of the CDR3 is TGTGCCAGCAGCCAAGATGTTTTCGGAGCTCAGGGGCGTGAAAAACTGTTTTTT.

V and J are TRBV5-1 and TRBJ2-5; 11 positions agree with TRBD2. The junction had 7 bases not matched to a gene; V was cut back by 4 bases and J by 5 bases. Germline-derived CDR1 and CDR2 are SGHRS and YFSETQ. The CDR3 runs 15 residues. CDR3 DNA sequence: TGCGCCAGCAGCCAACTAGCGGGGGTTCCGGAGACCCAGTACTTC. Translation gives CASSQLAGVPETQYF.

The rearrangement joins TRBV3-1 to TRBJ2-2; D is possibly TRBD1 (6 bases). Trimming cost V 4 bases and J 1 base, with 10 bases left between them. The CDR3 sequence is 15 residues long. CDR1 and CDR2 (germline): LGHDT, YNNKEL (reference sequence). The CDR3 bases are TGTGCCAGCAGCCCCCCGACAGGGAACACCGGGGAGCTGTTTTTT. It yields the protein CASSPPTGNTGELFF.

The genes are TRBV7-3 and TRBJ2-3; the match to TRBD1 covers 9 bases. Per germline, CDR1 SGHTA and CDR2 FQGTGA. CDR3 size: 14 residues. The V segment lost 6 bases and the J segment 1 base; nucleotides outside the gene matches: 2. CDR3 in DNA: TGTGCCAGCAGACGGGACAGGGGCACAGATACGCAGTATTTT. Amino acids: CASRRDRGTDTQYF.

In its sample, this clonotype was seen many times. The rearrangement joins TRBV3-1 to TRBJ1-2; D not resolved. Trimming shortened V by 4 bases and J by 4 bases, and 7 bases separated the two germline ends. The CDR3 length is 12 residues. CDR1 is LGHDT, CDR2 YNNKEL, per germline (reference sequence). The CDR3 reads CASSPSGYGYTF. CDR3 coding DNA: TGTGCCAGCAGCCCAAGTGGCTATGGCTACACCTTC.

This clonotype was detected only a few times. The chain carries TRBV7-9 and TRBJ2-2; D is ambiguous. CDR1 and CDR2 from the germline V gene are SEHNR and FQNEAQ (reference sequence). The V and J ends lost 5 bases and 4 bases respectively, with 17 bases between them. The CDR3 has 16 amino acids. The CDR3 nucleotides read TGTGCCAGCAGCCGCCCGGTAGGGCAGAGCACCGGGGAGCTGTTTTTT. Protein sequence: CASSRPVGQSTGELFF.

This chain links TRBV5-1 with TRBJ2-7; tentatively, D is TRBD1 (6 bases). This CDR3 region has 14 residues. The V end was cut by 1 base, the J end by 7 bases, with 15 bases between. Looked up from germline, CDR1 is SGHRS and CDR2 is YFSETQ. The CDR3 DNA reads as TGCGCCAGCAGCTTGATGGTGGGGGCCGGGGAGCAGTACTTC. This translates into CASSLMVGAGEQYF.